This T cell receptor beta chain comes out of a study of beta chain features in type 1 diabetes. General study findings and limits: Type 1 diabetes patients had VDJ junctions that carried fewer insertions and more deletions.

The CDR3 sequence is 14 residues long. V dropped 4 bases and J dropped 7; count of bases not matched to a gene: 8. CDR1 is SQVTM, CDR2 ANQGSEA, per germline. Since all of the isolated RNA was reverse transcribed, expressed TCRB transcripts were what got sequenced. Repertoires were generated with immunoSEQ multiplex PCR, while TCRdb's copy carries only in-frame clones and drops some. The sample consists of more than 50,000 clones, approximately 62% of them appearing once. About this clone: As yet, its antigen is unknown.

The material sequenced was Tregs from blood. This TCR came from a young woman in good health. The gene calls are TRBV29-1 and TRBJ2-1, with TRBD2 matching 9 bases. CDR3 DNA: TGCAGCGTTGTTCGTAGCGGGAGCCCAAATGAGCAGTTCTTC. Protein: CSVVRSGSPNEQFF.